This entry lists 19 T cell receptor beta chains sequenced from one sample in a study of cytomegalovirus exposure and HLA in healthy donors. Primers included in the PCR were 60 Vbeta and 13 Jbeta primers. Some clones are missing from TCRdb's copy, which holds only in-frame ones; the method was immunoSEQ multiplex PCR. The repertoire holds approximately 100,000 clones, with over 8% as singletons. The sequenced sample consisted of PBMCs. The origin of the receptors is a man aged 50 to 59 in good health and CMV-seropositive.

The CDR3 is CASSLPGPDNYGYTF. CDR3 nucleotides: TGTGCCAGCAGTTTACCAGGGCCCGATAACTATGGCTACACCTTC. The chain carries TRBV28 and TRBJ1-2, with D perhaps matching TRBD1 (5 bases). The V end lost 2 bases, the J end lost 1 base, and 11 bases lay between the germline ends. The CDR3 is 15 amino acids. CDR1 and CDR2 from the germline V gene are MDHEN and SYDVKM.

This clone has only a few counts. The chain couples TRBV6-6 to TRBJ2-7, with TRBD1 matching over 9 bases. Germline V lookup: CDR1 MNHNY, CDR2 SVGAGI (reference sequence). This CDR3 is built from 16 residues. Germline trimming cut 0 bases from V and 4 bases from J; bases unmatched to any gene: 7. CDR3 coding DNA: TGTGCCAGCAGTTACTCGAAAGCGGACAGGGGATACGAGCAGTACTTC. Translating it yields CASSYSKADRGYEQYF.

V gene TRBV9 combines with J gene TRBJ2-5, with a tentative D call TRBD2 (6 bases). Per the germline V gene, CDR1 is SGDLS and CDR2 is YYNGEE. Trimming took 1 base from V and 5 from J, leaving 12 bases between them. The CDR3 covers 14 residues. The chain's CDR3 is CASSVQGGPETQYF. In DNA form, the CDR3 reads TGTGCCAGCAGCGTACAGGGAGGCCCGGAGACCCAGTACTTC.

The chain is built from TRBV5-1 and TRBJ2-5, with TRBD2 matching 10 bases. The CDR3 consists of 15 residues. The V gene's germline CDR1 is SGHRS and CDR2 YFSETQ. V was pared by 0 bases and J by 1 base, with 0 bases of the junction left unmatched. The CDR3 DNA reads TGCGCCAGCAGCTTGGGACTAGCGGGCCAAGAGACCCAGTACTTC. This codes for CASSLGLAGQETQYF.

The chain joins TRBV13 to TRBJ1-6, with D unclear. V was shortened by 5 bases and J by 4 bases, with 12 bases between the two germline ends. CDR1 PRHDT and CDR2 FYEKMQ come from the germline V gene (reference sequence). The CDR3 contains 15 residues. CDR3 in amino acids: CASSPSGLYNSPLHF. The CDR3 region has the DNA TGTGCCAGCAGCCCCAGTGGGCTATATAATTCACCCCTCCACTTT.

The chain links TRBV27 to TRBJ2-6; tentative D call: TRBD1 (6 bases). There are 17 residues in the CDR3. Trimming stripped 4 bases from V and 0 bases from J, with 13 bases between. Germline V gives CDR1 MNHEY, CDR2 SMNVEV (reference sequence). CDR3 sequence (DNA): TGTGCCAGCAGTTCGACAGGAGCCCTCTCTGGGGCCAACGTCCTGACTTTC. Amino acids: CASSSTGALSGANVLTF. The full variable domain, completed using reference TRBV27 and TRBJ2-6, is EAQVTQNPRYLITVTGKKLTVTCSQNMNHEYMSWYRQDPGLGLRQIYYSMNVEVTDKGDVPEGYKVSRKEKRNFPLILESPSPNQTSLYFCASSSTGALSGANVLTFGAGSRLTVL.

There are a few counts of this clone. This chain links TRBV27 with TRBJ1-2; 7 bases line up with TRBD1. CDR1 and CDR2 (germline): MNHEY, SMNVEV (reference sequence). The CDR3 runs to 14 residues. The V and J ends lost 5 bases and 3 bases, in that order; junction bases with no gene match: 6. CDR3 sequence (DNA): TGTGCCAGCAGTCACTTAGGGGGCGACTATGGCTACACCTTC. Translating it yields CASSHLGGDYGYTF.

This clone was found a few times. The CDR3 protein is CASSPGTGVMETQYF. The CDR3 DNA reads TGTGCCAGCAGCCCCGGGACAGGGGTTATGGAGACCCAGTACTTC. The V and J genes are TRBV14 and TRBJ2-5, with 10 nucleotides matching TRBD1. The germline CDR1 and CDR2 sequences are SGHDN and FVKESK. This CDR3 region has 15 residues. V lost 4 bases, J lost 5 bases, and 7 bases stayed unmatched.

This clone was counted only a few times. The chain joins TRBV18 to TRBJ2-7; 11 nucleotides match TRBD2. V was clipped by 2 bases and J by 2 bases; unmatched bases: 5. The CDR3 is made up of 16 amino acids. The V gene's germline CDR1 is KGHSH and CDR2 LQKENI. The CDR3 DNA follows: TGTGCCAGCTCACCAGAACTAGCGGGAGTGACCTACGAGCAGTACTTC. This codes for CASSPELAGVTYEQYF.

This clone has just a few counts. The rearrangement joins TRBV25-1 to TRBJ1-1; 9 bases are a match to TRBD1. This CDR3 has 16 residues. Germline CDR1 MGHDK, CDR2 SYGVNS. The trim removed 8 bases at V and 0 bases at J, leaving 10 bases unmatched. The CDR3 spells CASQGQGWKLNTEAFF. Here the CDR3 DNA reads TGTGCCAGCCAGGGACAGGGCTGGAAGCTGAACACTGAAGCTTTCTTT.

The chain employs TRBV6-1 and TRBJ2-1; 8 bases align to TRBD2. Germline loops: CDR1 MNHNS, CDR2 SASEGT. The CDR3 has 15 amino acids. V dropped 4 bases and J dropped 9; count of bases not matched to a gene: 11. DNA of the CDR3: TGTGCCAGCAGTGGCCTGAGAGCGGGAGATGTTGAGCAGTTCTTC. It specifies CASSGLRAGDVEQFF.

This clone turned up a few times. This chain links TRBV29-1 with TRBJ1-4, with 10 nucleotides matching TRBD1. The CDR3 is made up of 16 amino acids. The ends lost 3 bases at V and 7 bases at J; junction bases unmatched: 11. CDR1 and CDR2 (germline): SQVTM, ANQGSEA. The chain's CDR3 is CSVEGGQGTTSEKLFF. The CDR3 coding sequence is TGCAGCGTTGAGGGGGGACAGGGGACGACAAGTGAAAAACTGTTTTTT.

In this sample, this clone turned up a few times. The chain carries TRBV30 and TRBJ1-4, with TRBD1 identical over 8 bases. Germline V gene sequence: CDR1 GTSNPN, CDR2 SVGIG (reference sequence). The V segment lost 2 bases and the J segment 7 bases; nucleotides outside the gene matches: 6. This CDR3 region has 14 residues. In DNA, the CDR3 is TGTGCCTGGAGTCGGGACAGGCAGGGTGAAAAACTGTTTTTT. Protein: CAWSRDRQGEKLFF.

The rearrangement links TRBV29-1 to TRBJ1-1, with 7 bases matching TRBD1. J gave up 1 base and V 5 bases, and 4 bases lay outside the gene matches. This CDR3 is 13 amino acids long. Per germline, CDR1 SQVTM and CDR2 ANQGSEA. The CDR3 nucleotides read TGCAGCGTTACCCGGGACAGGAACACTGAAGCTTTCTTT. It translates to CSVTRDRNTEAFF.

This clone was seen a handful of times. Other DNA sequences within the sample encode an identical CDR3. The rearrangement links TRBV30 to TRBJ2-7; the match to TRBD2 covers 13 bases. This CDR3 is built from 17 residues. The junction had 17 bases not matched to a gene; V was cut back by 7 bases and J by 5 bases. Germline V lookup: CDR1 GTSNPN, CDR2 SVGIG (reference sequence). The CDR3 DNA reads TGTGCCTCCCCCAGGGGCCTTAGGACTAGCGGGAGTAACGAGCAGTACTTC. As protein: CASPRGLRTSGSNEQYF.

This chain joins TRBV5-1 and TRBJ2-1; D is possibly TRBD1 (6 bases). Germline values: CDR1 SGHRS, CDR2 YFSETQ. V dropped 1 base and J dropped 9 bases, with 11 bases sitting between them. This CDR3 has 13 amino acids. CDR3 in DNA: TGCGCCAGCAGCTTGACCAGGGGTGGTGAGCAGTTCTTC. This sequence encodes CASSLTRGGEQFF.

CDR3 residues: CASSGGVYEQYF. The CDR3 DNA reads as TGTGCCAGCAGCGGGGGGGTCTACGAGCAGTACTTC. The V call is TRBV5-5, the J call TRBJ2-7; 7 nucleotides agree with TRBD2. The ends lost 4 bases at V and 3 bases at J; junction bases unmatched: 1. Germline CDR1 reads SGHKS; CDR2 reads YYEKEE (reference sequence). The CDR3 consists of 12 residues.

This clone was seen repeatedly, ten times or more. V is TRBV5-1 and J is TRBJ1-1, with 7 bases fitting TRBD1. This CDR3 region has 16 residues. Per the germline V gene, CDR1 is SGHRS and CDR2 is YFSETQ. The CDR3 reads CVSSRTGSFMNTEAFF. CDR3 DNA sequence: TGCGTCTCCTCACGGACAGGTTCGTTCATGAACACTGAAGCTTTCTTT.

This clone turned up a few times. The chain recombines TRBV28 with TRBJ1-2, with TRBD1 matching 9 bases. The length of the CDR3 is 12 residues. CDR1 and CDR2 from the germline V gene are MDHEN and SYDVKM. V shed 9 bases and J 6 bases; nucleotides not matched to a gene: 5. The CDR3 bases are TGTGCCAGGTGGGACAGGGTCCATGGCTACACCTTC. This encodes CARWDRVHGYTF.